Below, 13 T cell receptor beta chains from the same sample are listed, as sequenced in a study of regulatory T cells in long-lasting Graves disease. Time point indicated: persistent/refractory GD, antithyroid drugs over 5 years with positive TRAb. Preparation of the TCR library used RNA extracted from PBMCs. Construction of the TCR beta libraries employed iRepertoire HTBI primers in conjunction with Arm-PCR of CDR3 regions. TCRdb itself ran the multiplex PCR reads through MiXCR, one entry per CDR3 protein. This sample carries some 280,000 distinct CDR3 sequences, 20% to 25% of them seen once, and the ten largest clones take roughly 50%. Specimen: peripheral blood mononuclear cells (PBMCs), collected when the disease was refractory, from a patient treated with antithyroid drugs. These receptors were taken from a female donor with Graves disease.

V and J are TRBV6-1 and TRBJ2-2; 10 bases agree with TRBD1. The CDR3 length is 15 residues. The V and J ends lost 5 bases and 4 bases, in that order; junction bases with no gene match: 4. From germline, CDR1 is MNHNS and CDR2 SASEGT. CDR3 sequence: CASSPGTGATGELFF. In DNA form, the CDR3 reads TGTGCCAGCAGTCCCGGGACAGGGGCCACCGGGGAGCTGTTTTTT.

The chain has TRBV12-3 or TRBV12-4 and TRBJ1-1; D is undetermined. This CDR3 region has 14 residues. Trimming cost V 4 bases and J 4 bases, with 13 bases left between them. The CDR3 here is CASSYDTGGTEAFF. The CDR3, as DNA: TGTGCCAGCAGTTACGACACGGGCGGCACTGAAGCTTTCTTT.

This clonotype was counted only a few times. The DNA of the CDR3 is TGTGCCAGCAGTCCGGCGGGACTCCTAGGGAATGAGCAGTTCTTC. Its protein product is CASSPAGLLGNEQFF. The chain carries TRBV6-1 and TRBJ2-1, with D perhaps TRBD2 (6 bases). The CDR3 runs to 15 residues. The germline V and J ends were trimmed by 5 bases and 7 bases, with 18 bases remaining between them. CDR1 and CDR2 from the germline V gene are MNHNS and SASEGT.

Many counts were recorded for this clonotype. This chain connects TRBV28 to TRBJ2-5, with a possible D match to TRBD1 (6 bases). CDR3 size: 14 residues. Germline V lookup: CDR1 MDHEN, CDR2 SYDVKM. Trimming cost V 4 bases and J 2 bases, with 11 bases left between them. The CDR3 protein is CASSSHQGQETQYF. The CDR3 coding sequence is TGTGCCAGCAGTTCCCATCAGGGGCAAGAGACCCAGTACTTC.

This clonotype was seen repeatedly, ten times or more. The rearrangement joins TRBV6-1 to TRBJ1-2; D gene unclear. Trimming stripped 0 bases from V and 7 bases from J, with 12 bases between. Germline V gene sequence: CDR1 MNHNS, CDR2 SASEGT. CDR3 length: 14 residues. CDR3 sequence: CASSEARGGRGYTF. CDR3 DNA sequence: TGTGCCAGCAGTGAAGCTCGGGGAGGCCGTGGCTACACCTTC.

This clonotype was seen repeatedly, ten times or more. V and J are TRBV27 and TRBJ1-2; D ambiguous. Germline V CDR1 and CDR2: MNHEY, SMNVEV (reference sequence). Trimming stripped 0 bases from V and 0 bases from J, with 11 bases between. The CDR3 is made up of 16 amino acids. The CDR3 region is CASSLSIPGPNYGYTF. DNA of the CDR3: TGTGCCAGCAGTTTATCTATTCCGGGCCCTAACTATGGCTACACCTTC.

The rearrangement uses TRBV7-2 and TRBJ1-2, with 8 positions matching TRBD1. CDR3 length: 12 amino acids. Per germline, CDR1 SGHTA and CDR2 FQGNSA. The V segment lost 5 bases and the J segment 6 bases; nucleotides outside the gene matches: 2. Here the CDR3 reads CASSQGANGYTF. CDR3 DNA: TGTGCCAGCAGCCAGGGGGCAAATGGCTACACCTTC.

This clonotype was counted only a few times. A read error may explain this, as a much larger clone is one base away. The chain couples TRBV2 to TRBJ1-5; D gene unclear. V was trimmed by 6 bases and J by 1 base, leaving 10 bases between them. Germline assignment: CDR1 SNHLY and CDR2 FYNNEI. The CDR3 is made up of 14 amino acids. DNA of the CDR3: TGTGCCAGCAGGATGGGCAGGAGCAATCAGCCCCAGCATTTT. This codes for CASRMGRSNQPQHF. The whole variable domain, remainder taken from reference TRBV2 and TRBJ1-5, is EPEVTQTPSHQVTQMGQEVILRCVPISNHLYFYWYRQILGQKVEFLVSFYNNEISEKSEIFDDQFSVERPDGSNFTLKIRSTKLEDSAMYFCASRMGRSNQPQHFGDGTRLSIL.

This clonotype showed up just a few times. The chain links TRBV12-3 or TRBV12-4 to TRBJ2-6, with D unclear. Trimming cost V 8 bases and J 0 bases, with 8 bases left between them. The length of the CDR3 is 14 residues. The DNA for the CDR3 is TGTGCCAGCCACAGCAACTCTGGGGCCAACGTCCTGACTTTC. Its translation is CASHSNSGANVLTF.

This clonotype was observed at least ten times. CDR3 DNA: TGTGCCAGCAGCTTTGGGGCAGGGAACTACGAGCAGTACTTC. It specifies CASSFGAGNYEQYF. The chain joins TRBV11-2 to TRBJ2-7, with a possible D match to TRBD1 (5 bases). Germline V CDR1 and CDR2: SGHAT, FQNNGV. V lost 3 bases and J lost 3, with 12 bases in between. The CDR3 is 14 residues long.

This clonotype was detected ten times or more. CDR3 loop: CASSVAGLSSYNSPLHF. The DNA of the CDR3 is TGTGCCAGCAGTGTTGCAGGGTTGAGCTCCTATAATTCACCCCTCCACTTT. The V gene is TRBV2, the J gene TRBJ1-6; TRBD1 might be the D (5 bases). The CDR3 totals 17 residues. From germline, CDR1 is SNHLY and CDR2 FYNNEI. V was clipped by 4 bases and J by 0 bases, with 13 bases between them.

This clonotype was seen repeatedly, ten times or more. This sequence joins TRBV11-3 and TRBJ1-1; no clear D gene. From germline, CDR1 is SGHNT and CDR2 YENEEA. The CDR3 is 13 amino acids. Trimming took 1 base from V and 8 from J, leaving 11 bases between them. CDR3: CASSLVGQAEAFF. CDR3 sequence (DNA): TGTGCCAGCAGCTTAGTTGGTCAGGCCGAAGCTTTCTTT.

This clonotype was seen ten or more times. The genes are TRBV20-1 and TRBJ2-7, with a weak D call TRBD1 (6 bases). Trimming stripped 1 base from V and 0 bases from J, with 10 bases between. CDR3 length equals 14 residues. The V gene's germline CDR1 is DFQATT and CDR2 SNEGSKA (reference sequence). The DNA for the CDR3 is TGCAGTGCTAGAGCCCGGACAGTCTCCTACGAGCAGTACTTC. Encoded protein: CSARARTVSYEQYF.